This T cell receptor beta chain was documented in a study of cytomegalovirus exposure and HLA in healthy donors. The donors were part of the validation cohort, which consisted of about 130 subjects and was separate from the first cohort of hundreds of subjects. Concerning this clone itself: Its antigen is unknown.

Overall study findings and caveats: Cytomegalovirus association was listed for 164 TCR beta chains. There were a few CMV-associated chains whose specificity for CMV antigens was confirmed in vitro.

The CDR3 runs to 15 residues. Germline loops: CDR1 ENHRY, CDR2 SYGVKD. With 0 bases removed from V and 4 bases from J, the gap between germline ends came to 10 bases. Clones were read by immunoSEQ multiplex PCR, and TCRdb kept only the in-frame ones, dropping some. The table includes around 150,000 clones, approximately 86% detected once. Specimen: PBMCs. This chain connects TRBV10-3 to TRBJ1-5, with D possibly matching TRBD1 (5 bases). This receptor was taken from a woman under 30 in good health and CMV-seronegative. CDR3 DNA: TGTGCCATCAGTGAGTCGATGGGGGGTAATCAGCCCCAGCATTTT. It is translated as CAISESMGGNQPQHF.